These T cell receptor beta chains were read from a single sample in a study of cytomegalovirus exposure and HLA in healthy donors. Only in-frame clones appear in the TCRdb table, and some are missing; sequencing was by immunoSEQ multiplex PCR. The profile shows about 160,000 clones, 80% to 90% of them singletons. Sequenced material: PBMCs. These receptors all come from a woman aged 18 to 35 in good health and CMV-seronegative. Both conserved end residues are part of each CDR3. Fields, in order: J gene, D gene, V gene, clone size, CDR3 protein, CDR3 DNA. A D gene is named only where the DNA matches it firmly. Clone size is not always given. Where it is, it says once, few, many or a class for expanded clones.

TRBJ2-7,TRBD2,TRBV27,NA,CASTMTSGGYEQYF,TGTGCCAGCACCATGACTAGCGGGGGCTACGAGCAGTACTTC
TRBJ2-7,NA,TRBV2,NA,CASSGEGTYEQYF,TGTGCCAGCAGTGGAGAGGGAACGTACGAGCAGTACTTC
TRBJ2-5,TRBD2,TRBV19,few,CASEEGGSQETQYF,TGTGCCAGCGAAGAGGGAGGGTCCCAAGAGACCCAGTACTTC
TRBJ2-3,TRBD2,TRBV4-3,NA,CASSLDPSASGSTVNTQYF,TGCGCCAGCAGCCTAGACCCGTCTGCTAGCGGGAGTACCGTAAATACGCAGTATTTT
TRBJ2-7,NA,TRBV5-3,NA,CARTRDCSYEQYF,TGTGCCAGAACCCGCGATTGTTCCTACGAGCAGTACTTC
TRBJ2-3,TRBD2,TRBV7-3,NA,CASSEGLATDTQYF,TGTGCCAGCAGCGAAGGACTAGCCACAGATACGCAGTATTTT
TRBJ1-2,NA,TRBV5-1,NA,CASSVSEGYAGYTF,TGCGCCAGCAGTGTAAGTGAGGGATACGCTGGCTACACCTTC
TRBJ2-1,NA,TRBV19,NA,CASSMFARSIGNEQFF,TGTGCCAGTAGTATGTTCGCCAGGTCTATCGGCAATGAGCAGTTCTTC
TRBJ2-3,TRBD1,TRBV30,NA,CAWSDRALSHTDTQYF,TGTGCCTGGAGCGACAGGGCCCTGTCCCACACAGATACGCAGTATTTT
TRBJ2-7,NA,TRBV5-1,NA,CASSLSQGTYEQYF,TGCGCCAGCAGCCTAAGTCAGGGGACCTACGAGCAGTACTTC
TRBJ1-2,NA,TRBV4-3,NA,CASSQGIVSGNYGYTF,TGCGCCAGCAGCCAAGGGATAGTCTCGGGAAACTATGGCTACACCTTC